This TCR beta chain was retrieved from a study of T-cell memory formation after mild COVID-19. In the study overall: Each donor largely had its own TCR clusters.

TCRdb redid the calling of the 5' RACE reads with MiXCR, one entry per CDR3 protein. The sample consists of under 300,000 distinct CDR3 sequences, under 20% of them appearing once. Whole-study results and caveats: Clonal second-wave expansions that peaked on day 37 had unconfirmed SARS-CoV-2 specificity. CD4/CD8 balance held among clones contracting day 15 to 85, and later expanders leaned CD4+. Researchers report contracting CD4+ clones mostly in CM and EM, with CD8+ clones in EMRA.

The V gene end was trimmed by 6 bases and the J gene end by 4 bases; junction bases not matched to a gene: 7. Germline-derived CDR1 and CDR2 are DFQATT and SNEGSKA (reference sequence). The CDR3 length is 14 residues. Remarks on this clonotype: The antigen is not known.

The source of this sequence is a young man who had mild COVID-19 (a few samples of this study predate the infection). Cell type and time point are not known. The gene calls are TRBV20-1 and TRBJ2-2, with 8 bases matching TRBD1. Sequences were obtained from PBMCs or a T cell subset sorted from them (not recorded which). The CDR3 protein is CSAPRTGSTGELFF. The CDR3 nucleotides read TGCAGTGCCCCAAGGACAGGGAGCACCGGGGAGCTGTTTTTT.